Listed below are T cell receptor beta chains from one sample, sequenced in a study of cytomegalovirus exposure and HLA in healthy donors. Assay used: immunoSEQ multiplex PCR; TCRdb lists only in-frame clones, some missing. The sample records about 89,000 clones, about 80% being singletons. The sequenced material came from PBMCs. The source is a male donor in good health and CMV-seronegative. CDR3s include the opening cysteine and the closing phenylalanine or tryptophan. A D gene is named only where the DNA matches it firmly. Part of the rows lack a size; the others show once, few, many or a class for expanded clones.

clone size: -; V gene: TRBV6-5; J gene: TRBJ1-3; D gene: -; CDR3 protein: CASSYVSGSSGNTIYF; CDR3 DNA: TGTGCCAGCAGTTACGTGTCTGGCAGCTCTGGAAACACCATATATTTT
clone size: few; V gene: TRBV6-5; J gene: TRBJ2-2; D gene: -; CDR3 protein: CASSSGAGELFF; CDR3 DNA: TGTGCCAGCAGTTCGGGGGCCGGGGAGCTGTTTTTT
clone size: -; V gene: TRBV9; J gene: TRBJ2-3; D gene: -; CDR3 protein: CASSPTGADTQYF; CDR3 DNA: TGTGCCAGCAGCCCGACAGGAGCAGATACGCAGTATTTT
clone size: -; V gene: TRBV27; J gene: TRBJ1-1; D gene: -; CDR3 protein: CASSPGPGRQMNTEAFF; CDR3 DNA: TGTGCCAGCAGTCCGGGACCGGGGAGGCAGATGAACACTGAAGCTTTCTTT
clone size: -; V gene: TRBV4-1; J gene: TRBJ1-6; D gene: -; CDR3 protein: CASSQVLVTEANSPLHF; CDR3 DNA: TGCGCCAGCAGCCAAGTCTTGGTAACTGAAGCTAATTCACCCCTCCACTTT
clone size: once; V gene: TRBV6-1; J gene: TRBJ2-5; D gene: TRBD1; CDR3 protein: CASSATGVEETQYF; CDR3 DNA: TGTGCCAGCAGTGCAACAGGGGTGGAAGAGACCCAGTACTTC
clone size: -; V gene: TRBV27; J gene: TRBJ1-2; D gene: -; CDR3 protein: CASSKQRGGYGYTF; CDR3 DNA: TGTGCCAGCAGCAAACAGAGGGGGGGCTATGGCTACACCTTC
clone size: -; V gene: TRBV28; J gene: TRBJ2-7; D gene: TRBD1; CDR3 protein: CASSLVDRASYEQYF; CDR3 DNA: TGTGCCAGCAGTCTAGTGGACAGGGCCTCCTACGAGCAGTACTTC
clone size: -; V gene: TRBV28; J gene: TRBJ2-7; D gene: TRBD1; CDR3 protein: CASSFRPGQGGYEQYF; CDR3 DNA: TGTGCCAGCAGTTTCCGTCCGGGACAGGGTGGGTACGAGCAGTACTTC
clone size: -; V gene: TRBV19; J gene: TRBJ1-1; D gene: -; CDR3 protein: CASRAKNNTEAFF; CDR3 DNA: TGTGCCAGTAGAGCGAAGAACAACACTGAAGCTTTCTTT
clone size: -; V gene: TRBV7-2; J gene: TRBJ2-5; D gene: -; CDR3 protein: CASSLFPRMSGLKETQYF; CDR3 DNA: TGTGCCAGCAGCTTATTCCCGAGGATGAGCGGGCTCAAAGAGACCCAGTACTTC
clone size: -; V gene: TRBV6-1; J gene: TRBJ1-1; D gene: TRBD1; CDR3 protein: CASSADRVGNTEAFF; CDR3 DNA: TGTGCCAGCAGCGCCGACAGGGTTGGGAACACTGAAGCTTTCTTT
clone size: -; V gene: TRBV7-9; J gene: TRBJ1-3; D gene: -; CDR3 protein: CASSSRRDSGNTIYF; CDR3 DNA: TGTGCCAGCAGCTCCCGACGGGACTCTGGAAACACCATATATTTT
clone size: -; V gene: TRBV7-2; J gene: TRBJ1-1; D gene: TRBD1; CDR3 protein: CASSWGQGNTEAFF; CDR3 DNA: TGTGCCAGCAGTTGGGGACAGGGGAACACTGAAGCTTTCTTT
clone size: -; V gene: TRBV7-9; J gene: TRBJ1-3; D gene: -; CDR3 protein: CASRRDRNTIYF; CDR3 DNA: TGTGCCAGCAGGCGCGACAGAAACACCATATATTTT
clone size: few; V gene: TRBV27; J gene: TRBJ1-2; D gene: -; CDR3 protein: CASRISGPDRTYGYTF; CDR3 DNA: TGTGCCAGCAGAATCTCAGGGCCTGACCGCACTTATGGCTACACCTTC
clone size: -; V gene: TRBV5-1; J gene: TRBJ1-2; D gene: -; CDR3 protein: CASRKTGNGPYGYTF; CDR3 DNA: TGCGCCAGCAGAAAAACAGGGAATGGCCCCTATGGCTACACCTTC
clone size: -; V gene: TRBV5-8; J gene: TRBJ2-1; D gene: TRBD1; CDR3 protein: CASSHTGDEQFF; CDR3 DNA: TGTGCCAGCAGCCATACAGGGGATGAGCAGTTCTTC
clone size: -; V gene: TRBV7-9; J gene: TRBJ2-7; D gene: -; CDR3 protein: CASSLGGNDEQYF; CDR3 DNA: TGTGCCAGCAGCTTGGGCGGGAATGACGAGCAGTACTTC
clone size: -; V gene: TRBV19; J gene: TRBJ1-5; D gene: -; CDR3 protein: CASKMGGSNQPQHF; CDR3 DNA: TGTGCCAGTAAAATGGGGGGGAGCAATCAGCCCCAGCATTTT
clone size: -; V gene: TRBV6-5; J gene: TRBJ1-2; D gene: TRBD1; CDR3 protein: CASSYSGTVYTF; CDR3 DNA: TGTGCCAGCAGTTACTCCGGGACAGTCTACACCTTC
clone size: -; V gene: TRBV5-6; J gene: TRBJ1-2; D gene: -; CDR3 protein: CASSFGQSYGYTF; CDR3 DNA: TGTGCCAGCAGCTTCGGACAGAGTTATGGCTACACCTTC
clone size: -; V gene: TRBV5-1; J gene: TRBJ2-2; D gene: TRBD1; CDR3 protein: CASSLLGQGTGELFF; CDR3 DNA: TGCGCCAGCAGCTTACTGGGACAGGGCACCGGGGAGCTGTTTTTT
clone size: -; V gene: TRBV6-4; J gene: TRBJ1-2; D gene: -; CDR3 protein: CASSEEGGGTIPYGYTF; CDR3 DNA: TGTGCCAGCAGTGAAGAAGGCGGAGGTACGATACCCTATGGCTACACCTTC
clone size: -; V gene: TRBV28; J gene: TRBJ2-5; D gene: -; CDR3 protein: CASSFVGDGQETQYF; CDR3 DNA: TGTGCCAGCAGTTTTGTCGGGGATGGGCAAGAGACCCAGTACTTC
clone size: -; V gene: TRBV2; J gene: TRBJ2-1; D gene: TRBD1; CDR3 protein: CASSEDRAVREQFF; CDR3 DNA: TGTGCCAGCAGTGAGGACAGGGCGGTACGGGAGCAGTTCTTC
clone size: -; V gene: TRBV7-2; J gene: TRBJ1-4; D gene: TRBD1; CDR3 protein: CASSHRGRGYEKLFF; CDR3 DNA: TGTGCCAGCAGCCACAGGGGCCGAGGGTATGAAAAACTGTTTTTT
clone size: -; V gene: TRBV10-3; J gene: TRBJ1-1; D gene: -; CDR3 protein: CAISESVGGSFF; CDR3 DNA: TGTGCCATCAGTGAGTCAGTGGGGGGGTCTTTCTTT
clone size: -; V gene: TRBV9; J gene: TRBJ2-1; D gene: TRBD1; CDR3 protein: CASSGRDRDRRTYNEQFF; CDR3 DNA: TGTGCCAGCAGCGGACGGGACAGGGACCGGAGGACCTACAATGAGCAGTTCTTC
clone size: -; V gene: TRBV4-3; J gene: TRBJ2-1; D gene: -; CDR3 protein: CASSQDIESGSSYNEQFF; CDR3 DNA: TGCGCCAGCAGCCAAGATATTGAAAGCGGTAGCTCCTACAATGAGCAGTTCTTC
clone size: -; V gene: TRBV9; J gene: TRBJ2-1; D gene: TRBD2; CDR3 protein: CASSASGSYNEQFF; CDR3 DNA: TGTGCCAGCAGCGCTAGCGGATCCTACAATGAGCAGTTCTTC
clone size: -; V gene: TRBV7-8; J gene: TRBJ1-2; D gene: TRBD1; CDR3 protein: CASSYFGRGGDGYTF; CDR3 DNA: TGTGCCAGCAGCTATTTTGGACGAGGGGGCGACGGCTACACCTTC
clone size: -; V gene: TRBV9; J gene: TRBJ2-3; D gene: TRBD1; CDR3 protein: CASSLDRVTQYF; CDR3 DNA: TGTGCCAGCAGCCTGGACAGGGTGACGCAGTATTTT
clone size: -; V gene: TRBV19; J gene: TRBJ2-7; D gene: -; CDR3 protein: CASSISQASEQYF; CDR3 DNA: TGTGCCAGTAGTATCTCCCAAGCCTCCGAGCAGTACTTC
clone size: -; V gene: TRBV28; J gene: TRBJ2-6; D gene: TRBD2; CDR3 protein: CASTGREVSGANVLTF; CDR3 DNA: TGTGCCAGCACGGGGCGGGAGGTCTCTGGGGCCAACGTCCTGACTTTC
clone size: -; V gene: TRBV7-8; J gene: TRBJ2-7; D gene: TRBD2; CDR3 protein: CASNAGTSGNPYEQYF; CDR3 DNA: TGTGCCAGCAACGCAGGGACTAGCGGTAACCCCTACGAGCAGTACTTC
clone size: -; V gene: TRBV10-3; J gene: TRBJ1-2; D gene: -; CDR3 protein: CAISEGRDYGYTF; CDR3 DNA: TGTGCCATCAGTGAAGGGCGGGACTATGGCTACACCTTC
clone size: once; V gene: TRBV30; J gene: TRBJ2-3; D gene: -; CDR3 protein: CAWSDKDTQYF; CDR3 DNA: TGTGCCTGGAGCGACAAAGATACGCAGTATTTT
clone size: -; V gene: TRBV15; J gene: TRBJ1-1; D gene: -; CDR3 protein: CATSTPDPGTEAFF; CDR3 DNA: TGTGCCACCAGTACTCCGGACCCGGGAACTGAAGCTTTCTTT
clone size: once; V gene: TRBV19; J gene: TRBJ2-1; D gene: TRBD2; CDR3 protein: CASSQGLEPSWEQFF; CDR3 DNA: TGTGCCAGTAGTCAGGGACTAGAACCCTCTTGGGAGCAGTTCTTC
clone size: -; V gene: TRBV15; J gene: TRBJ1-1; D gene: -; CDR3 protein: CATSRDKQGSEAFF; CDR3 DNA: TGTGCCACCAGCAGGGACAAACAGGGATCTGAAGCTTTCTTT
clone size: -; V gene: TRBV5-1; J gene: TRBJ2-7; D gene: TRBD1; CDR3 protein: CASRGQVYEQYF; CDR3 DNA: TGCGCCAGCAGGGGACAGGTCTACGAGCAGTACTTC
clone size: -; V gene: TRBV5-5; J gene: TRBJ1-2; D gene: -; CDR3 protein: CASSTGGSPKRRGYTF; CDR3 DNA: TGTGCCAGCAGCACTGGCGGATCCCCTAAAAGGAGGGGCTACACCTTC
clone size: medium-sized; V gene: TRBV6-1; J gene: TRBJ1-2; D gene: TRBD1; CDR3 protein: CASTTGQGYGYTF; CDR3 DNA: TGTGCCAGCACTACGGGACAGGGTTATGGCTACACCTTC
clone size: many; V gene: TRBV19; J gene: TRBJ1-2; D gene: TRBD1; CDR3 protein: CASSALLGTGNGYTF; CDR3 DNA: TGTGCCAGTAGTGCTCTACTAGGGACAGGGAATGGCTACACCTTC
clone size: -; V gene: TRBV7-2; J gene: TRBJ1-2; D gene: TRBD1; CDR3 protein: CASSPQQGSYTF; CDR3 DNA: TGTGCCAGCAGCCCCCAACAGGGGAGCTACACCTTC
clone size: -; V gene: TRBV27; J gene: TRBJ1-1; D gene: -; CDR3 protein: CASSFRGTNTEAFF; CDR3 DNA: TGTGCCAGCAGTTTTAGGGGAACCAACACTGAAGCTTTCTTT
clone size: -; V gene: TRBV5-6; J gene: TRBJ1-6; D gene: -; CDR3 protein: CASGSSYNSPLHF; CDR3 DNA: TGTGCCAGCGGCAGCTCCTATAATTCACCCCTCCACTTT
clone size: -; V gene: TRBV15; J gene: TRBJ1-1; D gene: -; CDR3 protein: CATSSFRGTEAFF; CDR3 DNA: TGTGCCACCAGCAGCTTTCGGGGAACTGAAGCTTTCTTT
clone size: -; V gene: TRBV5-1; J gene: TRBJ2-1; D gene: TRBD2; CDR3 protein: CASSGGSRYNEQFF; CDR3 DNA: TGCGCCAGCAGCGGCGGGAGTAGGTACAATGAGCAGTTCTTC
clone size: -; V gene: TRBV28; J gene: TRBJ1-4; D gene: TRBD1; CDR3 protein: CASSLFRTGGRRGTNEKLFF; CDR3 DNA: TGTGCCAGCAGTTTATTTCGGACAGGGGGCCGAAGGGGAACTAATGAAAAACTGTTTTTT
clone size: -; V gene: TRBV2; J gene: TRBJ1-2; D gene: -; CDR3 protein: CASVGLMIYGYTF; CDR3 DNA: TGTGCCAGCGTGGGACTGATGATCTATGGCTACACCTTC
clone size: -; V gene: TRBV4-2; J gene: TRBJ1-5; D gene: -; CDR3 protein: CASSQGEGNQPQHF; CDR3 DNA: TGTGCCAGCAGCCAAGGGGAGGGGAATCAGCCCCAGCATTTT
clone size: few; V gene: TRBV7-2; J gene: TRBJ1-1; D gene: TRBD1; CDR3 protein: CASSVLGQGYTEAFF; CDR3 DNA: TGTGCCAGCAGCGTACTGGGACAGGGGTACACTGAAGCTTTCTTT